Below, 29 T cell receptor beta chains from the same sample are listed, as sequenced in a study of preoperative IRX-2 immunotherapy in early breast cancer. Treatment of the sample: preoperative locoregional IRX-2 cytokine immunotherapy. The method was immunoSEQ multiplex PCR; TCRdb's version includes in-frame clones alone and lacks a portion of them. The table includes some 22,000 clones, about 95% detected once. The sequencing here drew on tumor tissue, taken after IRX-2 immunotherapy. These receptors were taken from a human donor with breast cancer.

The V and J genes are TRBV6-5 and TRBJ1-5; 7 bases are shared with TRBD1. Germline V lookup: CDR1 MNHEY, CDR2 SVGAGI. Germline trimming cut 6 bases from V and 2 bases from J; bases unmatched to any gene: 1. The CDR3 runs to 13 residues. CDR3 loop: CASRTGGNQPQHF. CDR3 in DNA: TGTGCCAGCAGAACAGGGGGCAATCAGCCCCAGCATTTT.

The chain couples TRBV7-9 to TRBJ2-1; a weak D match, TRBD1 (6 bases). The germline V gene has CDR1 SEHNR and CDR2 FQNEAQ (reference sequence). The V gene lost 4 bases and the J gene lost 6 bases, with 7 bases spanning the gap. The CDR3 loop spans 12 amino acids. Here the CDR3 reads CASSSTGNEQFF. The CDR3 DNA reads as TGTGCCAGCAGCTCGACAGGCAATGAGCAGTTCTTC. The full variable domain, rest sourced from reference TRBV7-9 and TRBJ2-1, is DTGVSQNPRHKITKRGQNVTFRCDPISEHNRLYWYRQTLGQGPEFLTYFQNEAQLEKSRLLSDRFSAERPKGSFSTLEIQRTEQGDSAMYLCASSSTGNEQFFGPGTRLTVL.

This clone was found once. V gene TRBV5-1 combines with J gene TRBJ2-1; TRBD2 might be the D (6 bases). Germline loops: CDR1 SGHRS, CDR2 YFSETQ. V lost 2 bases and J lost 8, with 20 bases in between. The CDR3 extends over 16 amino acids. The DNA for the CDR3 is TGCGCCAGCAGCTTTAGGACTACCAGCGATATCGATGAGCAGTTCTTC. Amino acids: CASSFRTTSDIDEQFF.

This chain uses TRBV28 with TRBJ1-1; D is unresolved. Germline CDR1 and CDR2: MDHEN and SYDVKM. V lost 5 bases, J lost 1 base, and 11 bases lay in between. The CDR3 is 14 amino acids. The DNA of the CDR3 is TGTGCCAGCAGTACATCCAGACCGAACACTGAAGCTTTCTTT. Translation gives CASSTSRPNTEAFF.

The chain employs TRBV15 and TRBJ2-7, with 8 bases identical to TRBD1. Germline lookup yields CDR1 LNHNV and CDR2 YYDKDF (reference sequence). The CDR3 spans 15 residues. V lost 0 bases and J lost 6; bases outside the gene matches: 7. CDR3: CATSRDWGRGLEQYF. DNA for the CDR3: TGTGCCACCAGCAGAGATTGGGGCAGGGGGCTCGAGCAGTACTTC.

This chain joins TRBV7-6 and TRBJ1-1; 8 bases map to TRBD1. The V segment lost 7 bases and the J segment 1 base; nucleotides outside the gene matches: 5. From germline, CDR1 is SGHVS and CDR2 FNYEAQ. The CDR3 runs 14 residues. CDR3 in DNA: TGTGCCAGCAAGCAGGGGGCGCCGAACACTGAAGCTTTCTTT. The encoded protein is CASKQGAPNTEAFF.

The CDR3 DNA sequence: TGTGCCAGCAGCGTACAAGGGTCCATCGGCACAGATACGCAGTATTTT. Its translation: CASSVQGSIGTDTQYF. V gene TRBV9 combines with J gene TRBJ2-3, with D uncertain. Germline V gives CDR1 SGDLS, CDR2 YYNGEE. V was trimmed by 1 base and J by 1 base, leaving 13 bases between them. The CDR3 has 16 amino acids.

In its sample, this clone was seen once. CDR3 amino acids: CASSQAPRGGELFF. CDR3 nucleotides: TGTGCCAGCAGCCAGGCTCCCCGAGGCGGGGAGCTGTTTTTT. The chain recombines TRBV14 with TRBJ2-2; no reliable D call. This CDR3 has 14 residues. From germline, CDR1 is SGHDN and CDR2 FVKESK. The V and J ends lost 3 bases and 7 bases respectively, with 12 bases between them.

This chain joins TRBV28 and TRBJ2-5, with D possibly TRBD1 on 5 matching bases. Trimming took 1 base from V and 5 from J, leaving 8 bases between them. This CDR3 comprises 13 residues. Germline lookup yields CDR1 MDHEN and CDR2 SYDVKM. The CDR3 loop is CASSLSGLETQYF. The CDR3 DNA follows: TGTGCCAGCAGTTTATCAGGGCTTGAGACCCAGTACTTC.

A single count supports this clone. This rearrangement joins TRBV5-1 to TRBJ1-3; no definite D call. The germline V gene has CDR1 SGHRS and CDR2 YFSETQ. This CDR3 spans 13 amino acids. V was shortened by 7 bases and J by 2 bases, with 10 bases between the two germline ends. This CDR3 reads CASGEVPGNTIYF. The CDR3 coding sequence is TGCGCCAGCGGGGAGGTTCCTGGAAACACCATATATTTT.

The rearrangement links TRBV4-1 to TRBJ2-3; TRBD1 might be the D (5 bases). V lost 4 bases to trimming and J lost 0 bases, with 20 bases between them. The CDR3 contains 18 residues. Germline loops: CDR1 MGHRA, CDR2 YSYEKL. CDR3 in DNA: TGCGCCAGCAGCCGGCCCCCCAGGGTTCTCGGGAGCACAGATACGCAGTATTTT. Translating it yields CASSRPPRVLGSTDTQYF.

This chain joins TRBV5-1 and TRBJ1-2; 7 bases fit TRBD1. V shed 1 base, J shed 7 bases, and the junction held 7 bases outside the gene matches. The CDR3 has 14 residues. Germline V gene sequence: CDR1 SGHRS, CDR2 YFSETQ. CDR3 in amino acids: CASSLQGDVGGYTF. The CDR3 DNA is TGCGCCAGCAGCTTGCAGGGGGATGTTGGTGGCTACACCTTC.

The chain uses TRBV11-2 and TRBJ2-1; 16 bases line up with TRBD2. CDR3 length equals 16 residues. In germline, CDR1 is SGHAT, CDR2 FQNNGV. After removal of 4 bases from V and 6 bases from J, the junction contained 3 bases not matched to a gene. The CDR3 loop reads CASSWGLAGGRNEQFF. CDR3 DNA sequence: TGTGCCAGCAGCTGGGGACTAGCGGGAGGGCGCAATGAGCAGTTCTTC. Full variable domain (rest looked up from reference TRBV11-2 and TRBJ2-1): EAGVAQSPRYKIIEKRQSVAFWCNPISGHATLYWYQQILGQGPKLLIQFQNNGVVDDSQLPKDRFSAERLKGVDSTLKIQPAKLEDSAVYLCASSWGLAGGRNEQFFGPGTRLTVL.

CDR3 in DNA: TGTGCCAGCAGTTACAGCCGCCGCTCTGGAAACACCATATATTTT. This gives the protein CASSYSRRSGNTIYF. This chain uses TRBV6-5 with TRBJ1-3, with D hard to call. Trimming removed 2 bases from V and 0 bases from J, with 8 bases in between. Germline loops: CDR1 MNHEY, CDR2 SVGAGI. The CDR3 is 15 amino acids.

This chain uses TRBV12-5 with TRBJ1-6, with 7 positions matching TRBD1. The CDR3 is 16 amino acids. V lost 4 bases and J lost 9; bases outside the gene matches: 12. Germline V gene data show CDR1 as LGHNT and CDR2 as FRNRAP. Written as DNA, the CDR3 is TGTGCTAGTGGTTCAAGACAGGGAGGGTCGGGTTCACCCCTCCACTTT. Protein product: CASGSRQGGSGSPLHF.

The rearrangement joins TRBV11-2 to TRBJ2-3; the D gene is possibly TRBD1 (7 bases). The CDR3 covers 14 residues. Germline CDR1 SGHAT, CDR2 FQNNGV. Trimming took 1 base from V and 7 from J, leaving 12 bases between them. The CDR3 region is CASSLVRGRNTQYF. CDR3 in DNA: TGTGCCAGCAGCTTAGTCAGGGGGAGGAATACGCAGTATTTT.

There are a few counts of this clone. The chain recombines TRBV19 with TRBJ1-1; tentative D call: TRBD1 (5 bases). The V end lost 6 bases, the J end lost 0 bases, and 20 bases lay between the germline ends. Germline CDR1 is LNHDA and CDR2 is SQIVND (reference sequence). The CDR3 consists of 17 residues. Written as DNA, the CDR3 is TGTGCCAGTAGCCCCGTCTCGACAGCCTACTTGAACACTGAAGCTTTCTTT. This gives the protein CASSPVSTAYLNTEAFF.

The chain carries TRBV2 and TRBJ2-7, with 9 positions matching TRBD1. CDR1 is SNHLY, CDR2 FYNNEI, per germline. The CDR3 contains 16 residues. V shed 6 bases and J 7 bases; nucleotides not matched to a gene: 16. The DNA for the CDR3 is TGTGCCAGCAGCGCCTCCGGACAGGGGCGGAGTAGAGAGCAGTACTTC. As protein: CASSASGQGRSREQYF.

DNA for the CDR3: TGTGCCAGCAGTCTAGCTGGGGGCTTCACAGATACGCAGTATTTT. Translated, it gives CASSLAGGFTDTQYF. The chain employs TRBV7-6 and TRBJ2-3, with D possibly being TRBD1 (6 bases). The CDR3 length is 15 residues. V was clipped by 6 bases and J by 2 bases, with 15 bases between them. The germline V gene encodes CDR1 SGHVS and CDR2 FNYEAQ.

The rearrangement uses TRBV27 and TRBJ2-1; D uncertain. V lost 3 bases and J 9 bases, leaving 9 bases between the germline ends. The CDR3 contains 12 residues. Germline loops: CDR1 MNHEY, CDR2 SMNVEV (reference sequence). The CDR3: CASSFPVGEQFF. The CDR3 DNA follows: TGTGCCAGCAGTTTCCCGGTAGGTGAGCAGTTCTTC.

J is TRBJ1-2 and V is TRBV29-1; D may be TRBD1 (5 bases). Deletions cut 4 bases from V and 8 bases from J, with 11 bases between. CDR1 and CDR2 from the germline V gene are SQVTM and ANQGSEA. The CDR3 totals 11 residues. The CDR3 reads CSVGQRDGYTF. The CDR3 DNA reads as TGCAGCGTTGGGCAGAGGGACGGCTACACCTTC.

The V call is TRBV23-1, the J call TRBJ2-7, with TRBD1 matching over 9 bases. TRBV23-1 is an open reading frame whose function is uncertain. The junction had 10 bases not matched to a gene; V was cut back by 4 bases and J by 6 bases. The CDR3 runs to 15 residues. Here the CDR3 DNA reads TGCGCCAGCAGTCTAGGAGGGACAGGGCCTTCCGAGCAGTACTTC. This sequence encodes CASSLGGTGPSEQYF.

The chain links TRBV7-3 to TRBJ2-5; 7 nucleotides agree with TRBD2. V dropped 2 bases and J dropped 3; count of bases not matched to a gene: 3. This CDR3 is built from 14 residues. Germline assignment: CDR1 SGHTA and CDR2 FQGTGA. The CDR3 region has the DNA TGTGCCAGCAGCTTATCCAGCGGGGAAGAGACCCAGTACTTC. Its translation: CASSLSSGEETQYF.

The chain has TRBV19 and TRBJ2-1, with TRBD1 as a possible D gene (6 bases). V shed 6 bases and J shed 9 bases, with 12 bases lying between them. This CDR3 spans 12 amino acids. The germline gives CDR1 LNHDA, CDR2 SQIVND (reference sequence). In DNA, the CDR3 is TGTGCCAGTAGGAACAGGGAAAGTGAGCAGTTCTTC. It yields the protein CASRNRESEQFF.

The CDR3 reads CASSLSSNVGGELFF. CDR3 sequence (DNA): TGTGCCAGCAGCTTATCCAGCAACGTCGGCGGGGAGCTGTTTTTT. The chain combines TRBV7-9 with TRBJ2-2; D is uncertain. CDR3 length: 15 amino acids. Germline lookup yields CDR1 SEHNR and CDR2 FQNEAQ (reference sequence). V lost 2 bases, J lost 7 bases, and 14 bases lay in between.

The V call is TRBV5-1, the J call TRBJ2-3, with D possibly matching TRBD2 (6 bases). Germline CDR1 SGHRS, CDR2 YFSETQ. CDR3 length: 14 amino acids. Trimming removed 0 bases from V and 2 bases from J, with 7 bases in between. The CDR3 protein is CASSLGGITDTQYF. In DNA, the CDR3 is TGCGCCAGCAGCTTGGGCGGGATCACAGATACGCAGTATTTT. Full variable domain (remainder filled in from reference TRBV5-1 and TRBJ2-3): KAGVTQTPRYLIKTRGQQVTLSCSPISGHRSVSWYQQTPGQGLQFLFEYFSETQRNKGNFPGRFSGRQFSNSRSEMNVSTLELGDSALYLCASSLGGITDTQYFGPGTRLTVL.

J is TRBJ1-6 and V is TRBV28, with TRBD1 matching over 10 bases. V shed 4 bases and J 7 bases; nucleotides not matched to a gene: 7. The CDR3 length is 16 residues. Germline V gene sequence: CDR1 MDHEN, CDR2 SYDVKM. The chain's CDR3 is CASSSGTGDWNSPLHF. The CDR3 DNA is TGTGCCAGCAGTTCCGGGACAGGGGATTGGAATTCACCCCTCCACTTT.

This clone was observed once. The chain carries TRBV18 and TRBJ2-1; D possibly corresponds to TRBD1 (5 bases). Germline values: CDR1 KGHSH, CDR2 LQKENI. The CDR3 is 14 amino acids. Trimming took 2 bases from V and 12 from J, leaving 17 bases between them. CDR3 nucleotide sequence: TGTGCCAGCTCACCAGTGCTGGGGCCGCAGGGGCAGTTCTTC. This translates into CASSPVLGPQGQFF.

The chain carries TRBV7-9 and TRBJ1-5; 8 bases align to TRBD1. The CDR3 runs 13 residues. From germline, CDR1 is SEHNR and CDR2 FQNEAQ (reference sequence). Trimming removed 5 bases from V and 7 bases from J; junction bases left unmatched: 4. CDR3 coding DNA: TGTGCCAGCAGCGCGACAGGGGCCCAGCCCCAGCATTTT. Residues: CASSATGAQPQHF.